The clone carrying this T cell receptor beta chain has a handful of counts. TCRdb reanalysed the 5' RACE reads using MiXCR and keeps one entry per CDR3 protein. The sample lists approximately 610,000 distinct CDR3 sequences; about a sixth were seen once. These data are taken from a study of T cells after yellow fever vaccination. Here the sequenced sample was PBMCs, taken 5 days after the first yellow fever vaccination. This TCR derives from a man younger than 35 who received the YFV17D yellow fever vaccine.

The DNA of the CDR3 is TGTGCCAGCAGCTTATCCGGGGCCTCAGATACGCAGTATTTT. Translating it yields CASSLSGASDTQYF. This chain connects TRBV7-2 to TRBJ2-3; TRBD1 or TRBD2 may be the D gene (5 bases each). The CDR3 extends over 14 amino acids. With 2 bases removed from V and 4 bases from J, the gap between germline ends came to 10 bases. CDR1 and CDR2 (germline): SGHTA, FQGNSA.